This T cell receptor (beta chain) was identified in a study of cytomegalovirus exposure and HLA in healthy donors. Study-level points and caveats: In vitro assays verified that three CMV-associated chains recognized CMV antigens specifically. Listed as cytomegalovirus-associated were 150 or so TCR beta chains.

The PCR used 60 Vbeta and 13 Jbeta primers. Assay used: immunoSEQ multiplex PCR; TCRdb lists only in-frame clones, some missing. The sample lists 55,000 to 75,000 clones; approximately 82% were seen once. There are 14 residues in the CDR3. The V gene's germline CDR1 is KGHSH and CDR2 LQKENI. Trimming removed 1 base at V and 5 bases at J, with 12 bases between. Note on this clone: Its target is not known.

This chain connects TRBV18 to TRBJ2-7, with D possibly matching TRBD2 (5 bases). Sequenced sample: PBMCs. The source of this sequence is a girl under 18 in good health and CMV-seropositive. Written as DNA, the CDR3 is TGTGCCAGCTCACCACGTCCGGGGTACCACGAGCAGTACTTC. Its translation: CASSPRPGYHEQYF.